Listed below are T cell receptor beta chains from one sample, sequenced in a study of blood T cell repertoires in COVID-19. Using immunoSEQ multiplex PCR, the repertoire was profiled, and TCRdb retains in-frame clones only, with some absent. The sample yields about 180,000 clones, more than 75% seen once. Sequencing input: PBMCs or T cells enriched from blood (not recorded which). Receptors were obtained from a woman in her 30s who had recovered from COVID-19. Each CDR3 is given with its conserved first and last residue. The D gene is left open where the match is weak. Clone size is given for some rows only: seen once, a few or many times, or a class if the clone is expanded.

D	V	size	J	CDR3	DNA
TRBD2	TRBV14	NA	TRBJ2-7	CASSPPLRSGRALSKGREQYF	TGTGCCAGCAGCCCCCCCCTTCGGAGCGGGAGGGCCCTCTCGAAGGGTCGAGAGCAGTACTTC
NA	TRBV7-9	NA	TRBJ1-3	CASSLEARWGGDTIYF	TGTGCCAGCAGCTTAGAGGCCCGATGGGGCGGAGACACCATATATTTT
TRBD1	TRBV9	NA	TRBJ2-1	CASSVLTDRVSYNEQFF	TGTGCCAGCAGCGTACTGACGGACAGGGTCTCCTACAATGAGCAGTTCTTC
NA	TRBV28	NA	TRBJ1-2	CASSLGTISGYTF	TGTGCCAGCAGTTTGGGGACAATCTCCGGCTACACCTTC
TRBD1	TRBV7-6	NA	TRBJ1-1	CASSQLRDRNTEAFF	TGTGCCAGCAGCCAACTCCGGGACAGGAACACTGAAGCTTTCTTT
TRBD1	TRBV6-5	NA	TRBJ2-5	CASNMGTGPQETQYF	TGTGCCAGCAACATGGGGACAGGACCCCAAGAGACCCAGTACTTC
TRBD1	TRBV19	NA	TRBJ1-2	CASSPRTGVYGYTF	TGTGCCAGTAGTCCGAGGACAGGGGTATATGGCTACACCTTC
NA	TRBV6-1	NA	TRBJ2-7	CASSELGLPYEQYF	TGTGCCAGCAGTGAGCTGGGGCTTCCCTACGAGCAGTACTTC
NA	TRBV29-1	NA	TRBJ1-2	CSVAVRGGYTF	TGCAGCGTGGCCGTCCGGGGTGGCTACACCTTC
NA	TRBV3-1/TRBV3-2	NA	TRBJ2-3	CASSQEWGITDTQYF	TGTGCCAGCAGCCAAGAATGGGGCATCACAGATACGCAGTATTTT
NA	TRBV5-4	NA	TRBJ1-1	CASSVGVNTEAFF	TGTGCCAGCAGCGTGGGAGTGAACACTGAAGCTTTCTTT
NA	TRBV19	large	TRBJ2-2	CASSIHPSGELFF	TGTGCCAGTAGTATCCACCCTAGCGGGGAGCTGTTTTTT
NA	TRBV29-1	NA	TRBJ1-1	CSVGHPNTEAFF	TGCAGCGTTGGGCACCCGAACACTGAAGCTTTCTTT
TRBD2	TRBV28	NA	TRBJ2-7	CASSFSGTTYEQYF	TGTGCCAGCAGTTTTTCTGGGACTACCTACGAGCAGTACTTC
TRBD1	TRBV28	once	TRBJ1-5	CASSPTGGGQPQHF	TGTGCCAGCAGCCCCACAGGGGGAGGTCAGCCCCAGCATTTT
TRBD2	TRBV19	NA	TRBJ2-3	CASATLAGGTDTQYF	TGTGCAAGCGCCACACTAGCGGGCGGCACAGATACGCAGTATTTT
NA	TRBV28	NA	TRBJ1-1	CASRGPGDTEAFF	TGTGCCAGCAGGGGGCCAGGCGACACTGAAGCTTTCTTT
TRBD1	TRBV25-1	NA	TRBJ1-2	CASSLVGTGGFGYGYTF	TGTGCCAGCAGCTTGGTCGGGACAGGGGGCTTTGGCTATGGCTACACCTTC
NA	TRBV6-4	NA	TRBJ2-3	CASSDGRGSHTQYF	TGTGCCAGCAGTGACGGGCGGGGCTCGCATACGCAGTATTTT
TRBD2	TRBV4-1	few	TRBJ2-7	CASSPLLAGGFSYEQYF	TGCGCCAGCAGCCCCCTACTAGCGGGAGGATTTTCCTACGAGCAGTACTTC
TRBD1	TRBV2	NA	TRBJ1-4	CASGETGRAEKLFF	TGTGCCAGCGGAGAGACAGGGCGTGCGGAAAAACTGTTTTTT
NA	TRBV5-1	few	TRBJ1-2	CASSLDPENTYGYTF	TGCGCCAGCAGCTTGGACCCGGAGAACACCTATGGCTACACCTTC
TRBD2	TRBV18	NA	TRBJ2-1	CASYEREVRNEQFF	TGTGCCAGCTATGAGCGGGAGGTACGAAATGAGCAGTTCTTC
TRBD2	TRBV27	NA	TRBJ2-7	CASSVTSDSSYEQYF	TGTGCCAGCAGTGTAACTAGCGATAGCTCCTACGAGCAGTACTTC
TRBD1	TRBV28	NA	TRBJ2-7	CASSPSDREHEQYF	TGTGCCAGCAGCCCATCCGACAGGGAGCACGAGCAGTACTTC
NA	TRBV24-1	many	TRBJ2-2	CATSDTSRDTGELFF	TGTGCCACCAGTGATACTTCACGTGACACCGGGGAGCTGTTTTTT